The source of this T cell receptor (beta chain) is a study of cytomegalovirus exposure and HLA in healthy donors. Study-level background: About four fifths of 350 to 400 genotyped donors fell in the Caucasian-associated ancestry cluster. Study results and limitations: Reportedly, HLA-A and HLA-B alleles of most subjects were accurately predicted from TCR beta.

Germline assignment: CDR1 SNHLY and CDR2 FYNNEI. The CDR3 extends over 13 amino acids. Trimming stripped 8 bases from V and 3 bases from J, with 13 bases between. In regard to this clone: No antigen is known for it.

Healthy bone marrow donors made up the donors. PCR used 60 Vbeta primers and 13 Jbeta primers. Some clones are missing from TCRdb's copy, which holds only in-frame ones; the method was immunoSEQ multiplex PCR. This sample has some 100,000 clones, with about 77% found just once. This sequence originates from a woman aged 45-59 years in good health and CMV-seropositive. This chain uses TRBV2 with TRBJ1-2; possibly TRBD1 for D (5 bases). The sample consisted of PBMCs. The CDR3 sequence is CASFLDNYYGYTF. CDR3 in DNA: TGTGCCAGCTTCTTGGACAACTACTATGGCTACACCTTC.